This T cell receptor beta chain was profiled in a study of blood T cell repertoires in COVID-19. At the level of the study: T cells, B-cell-depleted T cells, or PBMCs supplied cDNA or gDNA.

Generated by immunoSEQ multiplex PCR, the TCRdb table keeps only in-frame clones and is missing some. The table lists about 140,000 clones, roughly four fifths of them singletons, with 10% to 15% in the top ten. Looked up from germline, CDR1 is LGHNA and CDR2 is YSLEER. Trimming took 4 bases from V and 5 from J; bases not matched to a gene: 4. This CDR3 has 14 amino acids. What was sequenced was peripheral blood. The source of this sequence is a man older than 75 with acute or convalescent COVID-19. This sequence joins TRBV4-3 and TRBJ2-1; 8 nucleotides agree with TRBD2. CDR3 bases: TGCGCCAGCAGCCTACTAGCGGCACACAATGAGCAGTTCTTC. Translated, it gives CASSLLAAHNEQFF.